These 20 T cell receptor beta chains were sequenced from one sample in a study of cytomegalovirus exposure and HLA in healthy donors. 13 Jbeta primers and 60 Vbeta primers were used for the PCR. Assay: immunoSEQ multiplex PCR; the TCRdb copy retains only in-frame clones and omits some. The sample records roughly 100,000 clones, 70% to 75% being singletons. The specimen sequenced was PBMCs. The receptors stem from a female donor in good health and CMV-seronegative.

This clone appeared a few times. The CDR3 is CASSVGPNQPQHF. CDR3 sequence (DNA): TGTGCCAGCAGCGTAGGGCCCAATCAGCCCCAGCATTTT. The gene calls are TRBV9 and TRBJ1-5; D is ambiguous. This CDR3 region has 13 residues. Germline-derived CDR1 and CDR2 are SGDLS and YYNGEE. V gave up 0 bases and J gave up 3 bases, with 4 bases separating them.

The chain uses TRBV5-4 and TRBJ2-7, with 9 bases matching TRBD2. Germline V CDR1 and CDR2: SGHNT, YYREEE (reference sequence). Trimming took 4 bases from V and 3 from J; bases not matched to a gene: 14. CDR3 length: 17 amino acids. Written as DNA, the CDR3 is TGTGCCAGCAGCCCCAGGAGGGTTAGCGGGAGTAACTACGAGCAGTACTTC. Translated: CASSPRRVSGSNYEQYF.

CDR3 DNA sequence: TGTGCCTGGAGTCGTGACAGGGATCAGCCCCAGCATTTT. This encodes CAWSRDRDQPQHF. The chain employs TRBV30 and TRBJ1-5, with TRBD1 matching 7 bases. CDR1 is GTSNPN and CDR2 is SVGIG in the germline V gene (reference sequence). V dropped 2 bases and J dropped 5; count of bases not matched to a gene: 3. CDR3 size: 13 residues.

The count of this clone is one. This sequence joins TRBV29-1 and TRBJ2-1, with TRBD1 identical over 7 bases. From germline, CDR1 is SQVTM and CDR2 ANQGSEA. The CDR3 sequence is 13 residues long. V lost 4 bases and J lost 15; bases outside the gene matches: 15. The CDR3 loop reads CSVVLRDSNSWFF. Here the CDR3 DNA reads TGCAGCGTTGTCTTACGGGACAGTAACTCCTGGTTCTTC.

The J gene is TRBJ1-4, the V gene TRBV9, with D tentatively TRBD1 (5 bases). The ends were cut back, 0 bases at V and 7 bases at J, with 28 bases in the middle. The CDR3 has 20 residues. In germline, CDR1 is SGDLS, CDR2 YYNGEE. CDR3 nucleotides: TGTGCCAGCAGCGTAGCGCCTGGGCCAGGGTTTGGGGAAGACTCTGAAAAACTGTTTTTT. Translated: CASSVAPGPGFGEDSEKLFF.

This chain connects TRBV5-6 to TRBJ2-7; possible D gene TRBD1, 5 bases. Germline CDR1 SGHDT, CDR2 YYEEEE. The CDR3 runs to 14 residues. V shed 2 bases and J shed 2 bases, with 11 bases lying between them. The CDR3 sequence: CASSFQQDPYEQYF. CDR3 in DNA: TGTGCCAGCAGCTTTCAACAGGACCCCTACGAGCAGTACTTC.

The genes are TRBV27 and TRBJ1-1, with D unclear. V gave up 5 bases and J gave up 1 base, with 8 bases separating them. CDR3 length: 13 residues. CDR1 MNHEY and CDR2 SMNVEV come from the germline V gene (reference sequence). CDR3 loop: CASSARRNTEAFF. The CDR3 DNA follows: TGTGCCAGCAGTGCACGGAGGAACACTGAAGCTTTCTTT.

The rearrangement joins TRBV4-3 to TRBJ2-2; D is possibly TRBD1 (5 bases). The CDR3 loop spans 16 amino acids. Between the trimmed V and J ends, which lost 6 bases and 5 bases, there was a span of 19 bases. Germline lookup yields CDR1 LGHNA and CDR2 YSLEER. The CDR3, as DNA: TGCGCCAGCAGTCCAAGAAAACCTCCAGGGACCGGGGAGCTGTTTTTT. It is translated as CASSPRKPPGTGELFF.

In its sample, this clone was seen a few times. The chain recombines TRBV7-8 with TRBJ1-2; maybe TRBD1 (6 bases). CDR3 length equals 13 residues. Germline V lookup: CDR1 SGHVS, CDR2 FQNEAQ. The ends were cut back, 4 bases at V and 7 bases at J, with 13 bases in the middle. This CDR3 is CASSSLRTVGYTF. The CDR3, as DNA: TGTGCCAGCAGCTCATTGAGGACAGTTGGCTACACCTTC.

This clone has only a few counts. The gene calls are TRBV2 and TRBJ1-5; TRBD1 matches at 9 bases. The junction had 11 bases not matched to a gene; V was cut back by 4 bases and J by 7 bases. Looked up from germline, CDR1 is SNHLY and CDR2 is FYNNEI. This CDR3 region has 16 residues. CDR3 in amino acids: CASSVGDRDYPQPQHF. CDR3 DNA: TGTGCCAGCAGTGTTGGGGACAGGGATTACCCGCAGCCCCAGCATTTT.

This chain's CDR3 is CASGPIVGGRAGLWNEQFF. Written as DNA, the CDR3 is TGTGCCAGCGGCCCGATTGTAGGGGGGAGGGCCGGGTTGTGGAATGAGCAGTTCTTC. The chain uses TRBV9 and TRBJ2-1; the D gene is possibly TRBD2 (7 bases). Germline V gene data show CDR1 as SGDLS and CDR2 as YYNGEE. The CDR3 is 19 residues long. The ends were cut back, 7 bases at V and 7 bases at J, with 33 bases in the middle.

This clone is a singleton in its sample. The rearrangement joins TRBV25-1 to TRBJ1-4; 9 bases line up with TRBD1. After removal of 3 bases from V and 6 bases from J, the junction contained 2 bases not matched to a gene. The length of the CDR3 is 14 residues. Germline V gives CDR1 MGHDK, CDR2 SYGVNS. CDR3: CASSEYRGHEKLFF. As DNA, the CDR3 is TGTGCCAGCAGTGAGTACAGGGGGCATGAAAAACTGTTTTTT.

Only a few counts were recorded for this clone. V and J are TRBV5-5 and TRBJ2-1; 10 bases fit TRBD2. This CDR3 spans 17 amino acids. Per germline, CDR1 SGHKS and CDR2 YYEKEE (reference sequence). Unmatched junction bases numbered 9, after V lost 1 base and J lost 5 bases. Here the CDR3 reads CASSLITSGTSDNEQFF. Here the CDR3 DNA reads TGTGCCAGCAGCTTGATAACTAGCGGGACGTCCGACAATGAGCAGTTCTTC.

This chain connects TRBV6-6 to TRBJ2-7, with 9 bases that match TRBD1. V lost 6 bases to trimming and J lost 5 bases; unmatched junction nucleotides: 14. Germline V gives CDR1 MNHNY, CDR2 SVGAGI (reference sequence). This CDR3 spans 16 amino acids. In DNA, the CDR3 is TGTGCCAGCAGCTATAGCGGACAGGGGTTTTCGGACGAGCAGTACTTC. It translates to CASSYSGQGFSDEQYF.

The CDR3 loop reads CASRVSVYGYTF. Written as DNA, the CDR3 is TGTGCCAGCAGGGTTAGCGTCTATGGCTACACCTTC. The rearrangement joins TRBV28 to TRBJ1-2; no definite D call. Trimming cost V 6 bases and J 4 bases, with 9 bases left between them. CDR1 MDHEN and CDR2 SYDVKM come from the germline V gene. The CDR3 is made up of 12 amino acids.

The CDR3 sequence is CATSETLAGGNRNTQYF. The CDR3 DNA reads TGTGCCACCAGCGAGACGTTAGCGGGAGGGAATCGTAATACGCAGTATTTT. The chain recombines TRBV15 with TRBJ2-3, with 11 positions matching TRBD2. The CDR3 length is 17 residues. Germline CDR1 LNHNV, CDR2 YYDKDF (reference sequence). The junction had 14 bases not matched to a gene; V was cut back by 5 bases and J by 7 bases.

This clone was recorded a few times. The chain joins TRBV5-8 to TRBJ1-4; 8 nucleotides agree with TRBD1. In germline, CDR1 is SGHTS, CDR2 YDEGEE. This CDR3 region has 16 residues. J gave up 15 bases and V 4 bases, and 20 bases lay outside the gene matches. This CDR3 is CASSRPGGQGHREVFF. The CDR3 bases are TGTGCCAGCAGCCGACCCGGAGGACAGGGACATCGAGAGGTGTTTTTT.

The chain employs TRBV29-1 and TRBJ2-1, with 10 bases matching TRBD2. This CDR3 is 15 amino acids long. J lost 9 bases, V lost 7 bases, and 15 bases had no gene match. CDR1 is SQVTM, CDR2 ANQGSEA, per germline. The CDR3 is CSAQGVLAGRSEQFF. The CDR3 bases are TGCAGCGCCCAGGGGGTACTAGCGGGACGCAGTGAGCAGTTCTTC.

Only a few counts were recorded for this clone. The rearrangement joins TRBV5-1 to TRBJ2-3, with TRBD2 matching 9 bases. V shed 5 bases, J shed 6 bases, and the junction held 10 bases outside the gene matches. This CDR3 is built from 15 residues. Per the germline V gene, CDR1 is SGHRS and CDR2 is YFSETQ. CDR3 residues: CASSLRGTSRDTQYF. Here the CDR3 DNA reads TGCGCCAGCAGTTTGCGCGGGACTAGCCGGGATACGCAGTATTTT.

This clone appeared once. The rearrangement links TRBV10-3 to TRBJ2-3; D is possibly TRBD1 (5 bases). CDR1 and CDR2 from the germline V gene are ENHRY and SYGVKD. The V gene lost 2 bases and the J gene lost 0 bases, with 9 bases spanning the gap. This CDR3 comprises 15 residues. CDR3 loop: CAISEDSPSTDTQYF. The CDR3 DNA is TGTGCCATCAGTGAGGACAGTCCTAGCACAGATACGCAGTATTTT.